Presented here are 30 T cell receptor beta chains from one specimen sequenced in a study of cytomegalovirus exposure and HLA in healthy donors. Amplification used 60 Vbeta primers and 13 Jbeta primers. Profiling relied on immunoSEQ multiplex PCR, and the TCRdb table lists in-frame clones only, not all of them. The sample carries about 270,000 clones, roughly two thirds recorded once. Sequences were obtained from PBMCs. The receptors derive from a female donor in good health and CMV-seronegative.

The J gene is TRBJ2-3, the V gene TRBV5-4; 10 nucleotides line up with TRBD2. The CDR3 totals 15 residues. The trim removed 1 base at V and 6 bases at J, leaving 5 bases unmatched. Germline V lookup: CDR1 SGHNT, CDR2 YYREEE (reference sequence). The CDR3 sequence: CASSLLAGDRDTQYF. The CDR3 DNA sequence: TGTGCCAGCAGCTTGCTAGCGGGAGATCGGGATACGCAGTATTTT.

The chain has TRBV27 and TRBJ1-2, with 10 bases lining up with TRBD1. The length of the CDR3 is 17 residues. Germline loops: CDR1 MNHEY, CDR2 SMNVEV (reference sequence). Trimming removed 5 bases from V and 3 bases from J; junction bases left unmatched: 12. The CDR3 is CASSTGTGVSVDYGYTF. Here the CDR3 DNA reads TGTGCCAGCAGTACCGGGACAGGGGTCTCCGTTGACTATGGCTACACCTTC.

This clone was picked up one time. The V call is TRBV28, the J call TRBJ1-4; D not resolved. The ends were cut back, 2 bases at V and 2 bases at J, with 12 bases in the middle. Germline V gene sequence: CDR1 MDHEN, CDR2 SYDVKM. This CDR3 spans 16 amino acids. CDR3 DNA sequence: TGTGCCAGCAGTTTACAGGTCGCTGCGACTAATGAAAAACTGTTTTTT. Protein: CASSLQVAATNEKLFF.

The chain combines TRBV7-9 with TRBJ1-4; D is ambiguous. Between the trimmed V and J ends, which lost 4 bases and 0 bases, there was a span of 12 bases. CDR3 length equals 16 residues. CDR1 SEHNR and CDR2 FQNEAQ come from the germline V gene (reference sequence). The CDR3 DNA is TGTGCCAGCAGCTCCCCTCGGAGTGCAACTAATGAAAAACTGTTTTTT. Its protein is CASSSPRSATNEKLFF.

This chain uses TRBV2 with TRBJ2-4, with D maybe TRBD1 (5 bases). The CDR3 is 14 residues long. Germline loops: CDR1 SNHLY, CDR2 FYNNEI. With 3 bases removed from V and 5 bases from J, the gap between germline ends came to 11 bases. CDR3 residues: CASSDGRVENIQYF. CDR3 bases: TGTGCCAGCAGTGACGGCAGGGTGGAAAACATTCAGTACTTC.

The table lists this clone with a few counts. Within the sample, other DNA sequences also encode this same CDR3. The chain employs TRBV5-1 and TRBJ2-7, with a tentative D call TRBD1 (5 bases). Germline lookup yields CDR1 SGHRS and CDR2 YFSETQ. Trimming left V 0 bases short and J 3 bases short, with 7 bases between. This CDR3 spans 13 amino acids. The CDR3 DNA sequence: TGCGCCAGCAGCTTGGGACAGAACTACGAGCAGTACTTC. It encodes CASSLGQNYEQYF.

This chain joins TRBV19 and TRBJ1-5; possibly TRBD1 for D (6 bases). Trimming took 6 bases from V and 5 from J, leaving 17 bases between them. Germline values: CDR1 LNHDA, CDR2 SQIVND (reference sequence). The CDR3 totals 15 residues. The chain's CDR3 is CASSELQGFDQPQHF. As DNA, the CDR3 is TGTGCCAGTAGCGAGCTACAGGGATTCGATCAGCCCCAGCATTTT.

This chain links TRBV10-1 with TRBJ2-7, with D tentatively TRBD2 (5 bases). The CDR3 totals 16 residues. V lost 0 bases and J 1 base, leaving 13 bases between the germline ends. Germline CDR1 is WNHNN and CDR2 is SYGVQD (reference sequence). Here the CDR3 reads CASSESSAASSYEQYF. In DNA form, the CDR3 reads TGCGCCAGCAGTGAGTCTAGCGCGGCGTCATCCTACGAGCAGTACTTC.

This chain joins TRBV6-5 and TRBJ2-5; no definite D call. This CDR3 has 14 residues. Germline CDR1 and CDR2: MNHEY and SVGAGI. Trimming took off 0 bases at V and 2 bases at J, with 7 bases between the two ends. In nucleotides, the CDR3 is TGTGCCAGCAGTTACTCGTCGGTGCAAGAGACCCAGTACTTC. Protein: CASSYSSVQETQYF.

The rearrangement joins TRBV28 to TRBJ1-1; TRBD1 might be the D (5 bases). Germline loops: CDR1 MDHEN, CDR2 SYDVKM. The CDR3 totals 15 residues. With 6 bases removed from V and 4 bases from J, the gap between germline ends came to 18 bases. In DNA, the CDR3 is TGTGCCAGCAGCCCGGGACGGGGGACCCTCACTGAAGCTTTCTTT. Amino acids: CASSPGRGTLTEAFF.

V is TRBV9 and J is TRBJ1-3; TRBD1 matches 7 bases. The germline V gene encodes CDR1 SGDLS and CDR2 YYNGEE. The CDR3 runs to 15 residues. The V segment lost 3 bases and the J segment 2 bases; nucleotides outside the gene matches: 5. CDR3 region: CASSGRTGPGNTIYF. The DNA for the CDR3 is TGTGCCAGCAGCGGGCGGACAGGACCTGGAAACACCATATATTTT. The whole variable domain, filled in from reference TRBV9 and TRBJ1-3, reads DSGVTQTPKHLITATGQRVTLRCSPRSGDLSVYWYQQSLDQGLQFLIQYYNGEERAKGNILERFSAQQFPDLHSELNLSSLELGDSALYFCASSGRTGPGNTIYFGEGSWLTVV.

A few counts support this clone. The chain uses TRBV9 and TRBJ2-1, with 13 nucleotides matching TRBD2. Looked up from germline, CDR1 is SGDLS and CDR2 is YYNGEE. CDR3 length: 17 residues. Trimming removed 4 bases from V and 4 bases from J; junction bases left unmatched: 8. This chain's CDR3 is CASSPRTSGRQYNEQFF. The CDR3 nucleotides read TGTGCCAGCAGCCCTAGGACTAGCGGGAGACAGTACAATGAGCAGTTCTTC.

The rearrangement uses TRBV6-1 and TRBJ2-6; tentative D call: TRBD1 (6 bases). Germline CDR1 reads MNHNS; CDR2 reads SASEGT. V shed 2 bases and J shed 0 bases, with 8 bases lying between them. CDR3 length: 16 residues. The CDR3 spells CASSETGPSGANVLTF. CDR3 coding DNA: TGTGCCAGCAGTGAAACAGGGCCCTCTGGGGCCAACGTCCTGACTTTC.

The rearrangement uses TRBV5-1 and TRBJ2-2; tentatively, D is TRBD1 (6 bases). This CDR3 has 16 amino acids. Germline V lookup: CDR1 SGHRS, CDR2 YFSETQ. The germline V and J ends were trimmed by 3 bases and 1 base, with 13 bases remaining between them. In DNA form, the CDR3 reads TGCGCCAGCAGCTCTCGGGACAACCTGAACACCGGGGAGCTGTTTTTT. This encodes CASSSRDNLNTGELFF.

The chain is built from TRBV29-1 and TRBJ2-3; the match to TRBD2 covers 9 bases. The germline gives CDR1 SQVTM, CDR2 ANQGSEA. The CDR3 is 18 amino acids. J was trimmed by 1 base and V by 4 bases; bases with no gene match: 15. The CDR3 bases are TGCAGCGTTGGGGAGACTAGCGGCCCTGTTTCGGGCACAGATACGCAGTATTTT. Its translation is CSVGETSGPVSGTDTQYF.

This chain uses TRBV9 with TRBJ2-1, with D possibly being TRBD2 (6 bases). The germline V gene has CDR1 SGDLS and CDR2 YYNGEE. The CDR3 has 15 residues. Trimming cost V 0 bases and J 6 bases, with 13 bases left between them. This CDR3 reads CASSVGGVSGNEQFF. The CDR3 DNA reads TGTGCCAGCAGCGTAGGGGGGGTCTCCGGCAATGAGCAGTTCTTC.

The rearrangement uses TRBV4-1 and TRBJ1-5; D gene unclear. The CDR3 is made up of 15 amino acids. V lost 8 bases and J lost 2, with 16 bases in between. Germline-derived CDR1 and CDR2 are MGHRA and YSYEKL. The CDR3 reads CASQTRENGNQPQHF. For the CDR3, the DNA is TGCGCCAGCCAGACACGGGAAAATGGCAATCAGCCCCAGCATTTT.

The chain joins TRBV21-1 to TRBJ1-1; the table assigns TRBD1, which was not confirmed against the DNA. TRBV21-1 is termed a pseudogene. There are 18 residues in the CDR3. DNA for the CDR3: TGTGCCAGCAGCAAAGCGGGGACAACGGGTAGACGGAACACTGAAGCTTTCTTT. It encodes CASSKAGTTGRRNTEAFF.

The chain joins TRBV6-5 to TRBJ2-5; maybe TRBD1 (5 bases). Trimming took off 2 bases at V and 2 bases at J, with 12 bases between the two ends. CDR3 size: 15 residues. Germline loops: CDR1 MNHEY, CDR2 SVGAGI. The CDR3 loop is CASSYVSGPQETQYF. The CDR3 nucleotides are TGTGCCAGCAGTTACGTGTCAGGGCCGCAAGAGACCCAGTACTTC.

This sequence joins TRBV11-2 and TRBJ2-7; TRBD2 agrees at 10 bases. Germline V CDR1 and CDR2: SGHAT, FQNNGV. J gave up 7 bases and V 0 bases, and 9 bases lay outside the gene matches. This CDR3 is 16 amino acids long. The CDR3 region is CASSLDRSGRAREQYF. For the CDR3, the DNA is TGTGCCAGCAGCTTAGATCGGAGCGGGAGGGCCAGAGAGCAGTACTTC.

This chain uses TRBV13 with TRBJ2-5; 11 bases agree with TRBD2. V dropped 0 bases and J dropped 5; count of bases not matched to a gene: 14. CDR3 length equals 19 residues. Germline V CDR1 and CDR2: PRHDT, FYEKMQ (reference sequence). The CDR3 DNA reads TGTGCCAGCAGCTTAGGTCCTAGCGGGAGGTGGCGAGGGAAGGAGACCCAGTACTTC. Translating it yields CASSLGPSGRWRGKETQYF.

This clone was recorded only once. The chain carries TRBV30 and TRBJ2-2; weak D call: TRBD1 (5 bases). Germline V CDR1 and CDR2: GTSNPN, SVGIG (reference sequence). Trimming shortened V by 8 bases and J by 4 bases, and 14 bases separated the two germline ends. This CDR3 contains 13 residues. This chain's CDR3 is CARDRQGTGELFF. The CDR3 DNA follows: TGTGCCAGGGATAGGCAGGGCACCGGGGAGCTGTTTTTT. The whole variable domain, remainder taken from reference TRBV30 and TRBJ2-2, is SQTIHQWPATLVQPVGSPLSLECTVEGTSNPNLYWYRQAAGRGLQLLFYSVGIGQISSEVPQNLSASRPQDRQFILSSKKLLLSDSGFYLCARDRQGTGELFFGEGSRLTVL.

The chain links TRBV27 to TRBJ2-7, with TRBD2 matching over 10 bases. Trimming at V came to 3 bases and at J to 1 base, leaving 3 bases not matched to a gene. The CDR3 is made up of 15 amino acids. Germline V CDR1 and CDR2: MNHEY, SMNVEV (reference sequence). The CDR3 nucleotides are TGTGCCAGCAGTTTTGATAGCGGGAGGTCCTACGAGCAGTACTTC. It translates to CASSFDSGRSYEQYF.

This sequence joins TRBV5-4 and TRBJ2-5; D is possibly TRBD2 (5 bases). The J call may be in error: the DNA end matches TRBJ2-7 better. The CDR3 spans 16 residues. Germline V CDR1 and CDR2: SGHNT, YYREEE (reference sequence). CDR3 amino acids: CASSSLTKNDFYEQYF. The DNA of the CDR3 is TGTGCCAGCAGCTCCTTGACTAAAAACGACTTCTACGAGCAGTACTTC.

The chain uses TRBV4-1 and TRBJ1-1, with D possibly matching TRBD1 (6 bases). CDR3 length: 16 amino acids. Germline V lookup: CDR1 MGHRA, CDR2 YSYEKL. Trimming left V 2 bases short and J 1 base short, with 14 bases between. The CDR3 nucleotides read TGCGCCAGCAGCCAACCGGCAGGGGAGGGGAACACTGAAGCTTTCTTT. Protein product: CASSQPAGEGNTEAFF.

The J gene is TRBJ2-7, the V gene TRBV25-1; TRBD2 agrees at 14 bases. The CDR3 has 15 amino acids. The junction had 5 bases not matched to a gene; V was cut back by 8 bases and J by 2 bases. CDR1 MGHDK and CDR2 SYGVNS come from the germline V gene. The CDR3 DNA sequence: TGTGCCAGCTCGACTAGCGGGAGGGCGGCCTACGAGCAGTACTTC. This encodes CASSTSGRAAYEQYF.

V and J are TRBV5-8 and TRBJ2-1; no firm D call. V gave up 2 bases and J gave up 4 bases, with 10 bases separating them. The CDR3 totals 14 residues. Per germline, CDR1 SGHTS and CDR2 YDEGEE. CDR3 region: CASSFETTYNEQFF. The CDR3 nucleotides are TGTGCCAGCAGCTTTGAAACTACTTACAATGAGCAGTTCTTC.

J is TRBJ2-4 and V is TRBV5-1; possible D gene TRBD2, 5 bases. Trimming shortened V by 3 bases and J by 7 bases, and 11 bases separated the two germline ends. The CDR3 runs to 13 residues. Germline V gives CDR1 SGHRS, CDR2 YFSETQ. The CDR3 DNA reads TGCGCCAGCAGCTGGACTGCCGACAACATTCAGTACTTC. This codes for CASSWTADNIQYF.

The chain couples TRBV19 to TRBJ1-4; no clear D. The CDR3 covers 15 residues. In germline, CDR1 is LNHDA, CDR2 SQIVND (reference sequence). V dropped 3 bases and J dropped 5 bases, with 13 bases sitting between them. CDR3 loop: CASSIMPLGNEKLFF. CDR3 nucleotides: TGTGCCAGTAGTATCATGCCTCTCGGGAATGAAAAACTGTTTTTT.

This chain links TRBV6-1 with TRBJ2-5; the match to TRBD2 covers 11 bases. TRBJ2-7 explains the end of the DNA better; the J call may be wrong. The germline V gene encodes CDR1 MNHNS and CDR2 SASEGT. CDR3 length: 18 residues. The CDR3 region has the DNA TGTGCCAGCAGTGAACAACCCTTCCCGTTAGCGGGAGGGTACGAGCAGTACTTC. Encoded protein: CASSEQPFPLAGGYEQYF.